The sequence of this T cell receptor (beta chain) was determined in a study of T cell clonotyping in hematopoietic cell transplantation. Sequencing was performed with immunoSEQ multiplex PCR; in TCRdb, only in-frame clones are kept and a portion is missing. The repertoire includes fewer than 40,000 clones, over 75% of them detected once, and just under 2% sits in the top ten. In the case of this clone: Antigen: not known.

Overall study findings and caveats: At the given depth, recipient repertoires were over 95% de novo clonotypes.

The CDR3 totals 14 residues. CDR1 is SNHLY and CDR2 is FYNNEI in the germline V gene. The V and J ends lost 5 bases and 2 bases respectively, with 13 bases between them. The genes are TRBV2 and TRBJ2-7, with D perhaps matching TRBD1 (6 bases). The origin of this receptor is a woman between 35 and 50 years old in good health. Some clones in this sample may be carry-over from other donors' samples. The sample taken for sequencing was peripheral blood mononuclear cells. CDR3 DNA sequence: TGTGCCAGCAGTACCACAGGGCGCCCCTACGAGCAGTACTTC. It is translated as CASSTTGRPYEQYF.